This T cell receptor (beta chain) was identified during a study of regulatory T cells in long-lasting Graves disease (dated by TCRdb to the early 2020s). Regarding the complete study: Newly diagnosed Graves' disease patients had taken antithyroid drugs for less than 3 months. Persistent Graves' disease patients were compared with newly diagnosed Graves' disease patients by peripheral blood TCR sequencing and RNA sequencing. A total of 33 samples were covered by TCR sequencing, comprising approximately 13 persistent and 20 or so newly diagnosed Graves' disease patients. The study was conducted in China and was registered as a clinical trial.

Including cysteine and phenylalanine, the CDR3 has 15 amino acids. Solely the CDR3 DNA is kept, with 45 bases framed from the first base. Cut back by 7 bases and 2 bases, the V and J ends lie 17 bases apart. The library was built by means of multiplex PCR. For sequencing, an Illumina HiSeq 4000 was employed. CDR3 regions were amplified by Arm-PCR with iRepertoire HTBI primers to construct TCR beta libraries. PCR products were gel purified before sequencing. From the authors' description of their analysis: Gene usage analysis of CDR3 amino acid clonotypes relied on the 62 TRBV and more than twelve TRBJ segments identified across samples. Filtered high-quality paired reads were merged into contigs using COPE and FqMerger. BLAST was used to align contigs to IMGT TRBV, TRBD and TRBJ reference genes, with CDR3 defined following IMGT. Any clonotype with a frequency above 0.1% was counted as a highly expanded clone. Shannon entropy served as the measure of repertoire diversity, while the Gini coefficient captured V-J evenness. A clonotype was considered public if more than one individual shared it. TCRdb's own reprocessing of the public reads used fastp at Q25 and MiXCR and kept productive beta chains. Rows with a matching CDR3 protein are joined into one entry that keeps the most common DNA and genes. The V and J calls were not made by the authors but by TCRdb's processing. In this sample the table shows about 610,000 distinct CDR3 sequences, around 16% of which occur a single time. The ten largest clonotypes hold around 12% of the sample.

The investigation overall reported the following: Persistent disease showed preferential use of TRBV28, TRBJ1-2 and TRBJ2-5, whereas newly diagnosed disease favored TRBV20-1 and TRBJ2-1. The study examined only peripheral blood because the primary lesion, thyroid tissue, could not be accessed. The authors acknowledged the small sample size as a limitation that may reduce accuracy. Sequencing and analysis were restricted to the TCR beta chain. Compared with newly diagnosed patients, patients with persistent Graves' disease had lower TCR Shannon entropy and fewer highly expanded clones, which suggests clonal expansion. A larger number of public clonotypes was shared among persistent patients (2,741) than among newly diagnosed patients (approximately 1,000).

The time point tag for this specimen amounts to: newly diagnosed GD, antithyroid drugs for less than 3 months. For both TCR sequencing and RNA sequencing, RNA was extracted from PBMCs using TRIzol. Graves' disease was diagnosed according to American Thyroid Association guidelines. The patients came from an endocrinology department in Xi'an, China. Each patient gave about 8.1 milliliters of peripheral blood, collected in an EDTA anticoagulant tube. Ficoll Paque Plus density gradient separation was used to isolate PBMCs, and no further T cell sorting was performed. An Agilent 2100 Bioanalyzer and agarose gel were used to check RNA quality, while a NanoDrop 2000 measured RNA concentration. This clonotype was observed many times. Which antigen it targets is not known. No base quality information exists; no much larger clone differs at one position. These data were also reused for a study on T cells in Graves' hyperthyroidism and ophthalmopathy. Per that second paper: Stable Graves' hyperthyroidism was defined as the absence of progression to ophthalmopathy over 18 months of follow-up. Hyperthyroidism patients were aged 18 to 65 years and newly diagnosed, with disease duration of less than 2 months. Patients with uncontrolled infections, other autoimmune diseases, pregnancy or lactation were excluded. Clinical symptoms, serum thyroxine and TRAb, thyroid ultrasound, and orbital computed tomography formed the basis for the diagnoses. A first-round RT-PCR of the TCR CDR3 used the HTBI primer set with the Qiagen OneStep RT-PCR kit. Blood samples also contained most of the expanded thyroid clonotypes (frequency above 0.001), which suggests that blood repertoires may reflect thyroid immune responses. In cross-validation, a model built on a 13 V-J signature told ophthalmopathy apart from stable hyperthyroidism with under 90% sensitivity and approximately 81% specificity, and in testing the same model reached 80%/75%. In validation, the model predicted progression to ophthalmopathy with over 65% sensitivity and 72% to 85% specificity, a median of around 6.6 months before onset. To identify distinguishing TCR V-J signatures, a discovery cohort of 100 patients was used, comprising 43 with Graves' ophthalmopathy and around 60 with stable Graves' hyperthyroidism. An independent validation cohort of under 20 hyperthyroidism patients and 17 patients who later progressed to ophthalmopathy tested prospective prediction of ophthalmopathy. The approximately 100 discovery patients were divided at random into training and test sets in a 7:3 ratio. In about 6 Graves' hyperthyroidism patients, the study also compared T-cell repertoires from thyroid tissue with T-cell repertoires from blood. After sampling, hyperthyroidism patients received methimazole starting at 30 mg daily, and ophthalmopathy patients received high-dose intravenous methylprednisolone. A second multiplex PCR round built the libraries, followed by size selection and purification. The libraries were sequenced on an Illumina HiSeq2000 using paired-end 100 bp reads. SOAPnuke was used to process the raw data, with reads discarded if the reads contained adapters or uncalled bases, had a mean Phred below 15, or lacked an exact constant-primer or identifier match. COPE v1.2.5 was used to merge the high-quality paired reads, and each unique nucleotide sequence was defined as a clonotype. MiTCR v1.1 was used to align clonotypes to the IMGT TRBV, TRBD and TRBJ reference segments. Analysis was restricted to V-J combinations with a frequency above 0.0001, which covered 98% to 99.2% of repertoires. A TCS score was defined as the ratio between F50 (clonal expansion) and ExV (chaos), using BLOSUM62-based TCRdist between CDR3 peptides within each V-J. Welch's t-statistics and random forest reduced around 510 V-J features to roughly 13, which were used in a naive Bayes classifier (R e1071). No statistical method was used to set the sample size in advance, and investigators knew the group allocation. TCR Vbeta CDR3 sequencing of 120 to 150 peripheral blood samples (about 45 ophthalmopathy, 75 hyperthyroidism and roughly 17 progressor patients) is reported in the paper.

Sequenced here: peripheral blood mononuclear cells (PBMCs), sampled at new diagnosis, from a patient treated with antithyroid drugs. This receptor was taken from a man younger than 30 with Graves disease. Donor details come from another sample of the same person, matched by shared clones. This sequence uses TRBV12-3 or TRBV12-4 and TRBJ1-1; the D segment could be TRBD1, given 5 matching bases. The nucleotide sequence is TGTGCCAGCACCCCCGAAAGGGGCGGTAACACTGAAGCTTTCTTT. Its protein reads: CASTPERGGNTEAFF.